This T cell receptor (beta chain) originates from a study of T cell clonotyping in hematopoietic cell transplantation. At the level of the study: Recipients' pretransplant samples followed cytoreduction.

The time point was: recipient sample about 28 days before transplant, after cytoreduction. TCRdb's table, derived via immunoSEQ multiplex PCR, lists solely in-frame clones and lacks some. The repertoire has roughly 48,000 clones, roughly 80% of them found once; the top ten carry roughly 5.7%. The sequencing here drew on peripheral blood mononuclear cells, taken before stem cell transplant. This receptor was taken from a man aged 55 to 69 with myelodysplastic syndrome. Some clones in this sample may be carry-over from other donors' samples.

The CDR3 DNA sequence: TGTGCCTGGAGTGTACGATCAGGAACGAACACTGAAGCTTTCTTT. Its translation is CAWSVRSGTNTEAFF. The chain links TRBV30 to TRBJ1-1; D is unresolved. Deletions cut 0 bases from V and 1 base from J, with 12 bases between. This CDR3 is 15 amino acids long. Germline CDR1 reads GTSNPN; CDR2 reads SVGIG (reference sequence). Full variable domain (missing parts from reference TRBV30 and TRBJ1-1): SQTIHQWPATLVQPVGSPLSLECTVEGTSNPNLYWYRQAAGRGLQLLFYSVGIGQISSEVPQNLSASRPQDRQFILSSKKLLLSDSGFYLCAWSVRSGTNTEAFFGQGTRLTVV.